This entry lists 29 T cell receptor beta chains sequenced from one sample in a study of cytomegalovirus exposure and HLA in healthy donors. Method: immunoSEQ multiplex PCR; TCRdb's copy keeps in-frame clones and lacks some. The data show some 240,000 clones, about 86% seen once. The source material was PBMCs. These receptors were obtained from a woman in her thirties in good health and CMV-seropositive.

The CDR3 here is CASSLGGTGTGELFF. CDR3 sequence (DNA): TGCGCCAGCAGCTTGGGGGGAACAGGGACCGGGGAGCTGTTTTTT. The chain links TRBV5-1 to TRBJ2-2; D might be TRBD1 (6 bases). The V gene's germline CDR1 is SGHRS and CDR2 YFSETQ. This CDR3 has 15 residues. Between the trimmed V and J ends, which lost 0 bases and 5 bases, there was a span of 11 bases. Based on the CDR3 plus reference TRBV5-1 and TRBJ2-2, the full variable domain is KAGVTQTPRYLIKTRGQQVTLSCSPISGHRSVSWYQQTPGQGLQFLFEYFSETQRNKGNFPGRFSGRQFSNSRSEMNVSTLELGDSALYLCASSLGGTGTGELFFGEGSRLTVL.

The genes are TRBV29-1 and TRBJ2-1, with a weak D call TRBD2 (6 bases). In germline, CDR1 is SQVTM, CDR2 ANQGSEA. V lost 7 bases, J lost 7 bases, and 17 bases lay in between. This CDR3 spans 13 amino acids. CDR3 in amino acids: CSALDPGGNEQFF. CDR3 DNA: TGCAGCGCCTTGGACCCTGGGGGGAATGAGCAGTTCTTC.

This clone occurred a few times. This chain connects TRBV5-4 to TRBJ2-7; 9 bases agree with TRBD1. This CDR3 has 15 residues. Germline V gives CDR1 SGHNT, CDR2 YYREEE (reference sequence). With V trimmed by 4 bases and J by 4 bases, 9 bases remained unmatched. CDR3 bases: TGTGCCAGCAGCATACGGGACAGGGCGGAGTACGAGCAGTACTTC. Translating gives CASSIRDRAEYEQYF.

The chain has TRBV7-9 and TRBJ2-1; D is possibly TRBD1 (6 bases). The CDR3 spans 13 residues. Germline loops: CDR1 SEHNR, CDR2 FQNEAQ (reference sequence). V dropped 2 bases and J dropped 6 bases, with 8 bases sitting between them. The CDR3 reads CASSLLGGNEQFF. The CDR3 DNA reads TGTGCCAGCAGCTTACTAGGGGGCAATGAGCAGTTCTTC.

The V gene is TRBV15, the J gene TRBJ2-7; no definite D call. Germline CDR1 and CDR2: LNHNV and YYDKDF (reference sequence). The CDR3 has 15 residues. The V end lost 0 bases, the J end lost 4 bases, and 13 bases lay between the germline ends. The CDR3 spells CATSRDRSLGYEQYF. The DNA of the CDR3 is TGTGCCACCAGCAGAGATCGGTCGCTCGGTTACGAGCAGTACTTC.

The chain is built from TRBV2 and TRBJ2-1; 10 positions agree with TRBD2. This CDR3 has 17 amino acids. Unmatched junction bases numbered 9, after V lost 0 bases and J lost 7 bases. CDR1 is SNHLY, CDR2 FYNNEI, per germline. CDR3 amino acids: CASSEALAGVAENEQFF. CDR3 nucleotides: TGTGCCAGCAGTGAAGCGCTAGCGGGAGTGGCCGAAAATGAGCAGTTCTTC.

The rearrangement joins TRBV2 to TRBJ1-1; 9 positions match TRBD1. Looked up from germline, CDR1 is SNHLY and CDR2 is FYNNEI. V dropped 6 bases and J dropped 3; count of bases not matched to a gene: 8. This CDR3 has 15 residues. In DNA form, the CDR3 reads TGTGCCAGCAGCTTGGCTAGGACAGGGGACACTGAAGCTTTCTTT. Amino acids: CASSLARTGDTEAFF.

The chain carries TRBV29-1 and TRBJ2-1; D gene unclear. With 4 bases removed from V and 4 bases from J, the gap between germline ends came to 5 bases. This CDR3 spans 11 amino acids. Per germline, CDR1 SQVTM and CDR2 ANQGSEA. CDR3 sequence: CSVAGYNEQFF. The CDR3 DNA reads as TGCAGCGTTGCCGGGTACAATGAGCAGTTCTTC.

The rearrangement uses TRBV10-3 and TRBJ1-1; no definite D call. The CDR3 is made up of 13 amino acids. Germline values: CDR1 ENHRY, CDR2 SYGVKD. V shed 8 bases and J shed 0 bases, with 10 bases lying between them. The CDR3 here is CAIAGVLNTEAFF. The CDR3 DNA follows: TGTGCCATCGCTGGAGTTTTGAACACTGAAGCTTTCTTT.

The gene calls are TRBV18 and TRBJ2-2, with D unresolved. The germline CDR1 and CDR2 sequences are KGHSH and LQKENI. This CDR3 region has 15 residues. V was pared by 4 bases and J by 5 bases, with 14 bases between. This CDR3 is CASSLRPDGTGELFF. The CDR3 DNA is TGTGCCAGCTCACTCAGGCCAGACGGAACCGGGGAGCTGTTTTTT.

The J gene is TRBJ1-2, the V gene TRBV28, with 10 nucleotides matching TRBD1. J lost 8 bases, V lost 7 bases, and 7 bases had no gene match. Germline V lookup: CDR1 MDHEN, CDR2 SYDVKM. CDR3 length: 13 residues. CDR3 protein: CASNRQGAEGYTF. The CDR3 coding sequence is TGTGCCAGCAACCGACAGGGGGCCGAGGGCTACACCTTC.

This chain links TRBV5-1 with TRBJ2-7, with D possibly TRBD2 on 6 matching bases. Trimming shortened V by 4 bases and J by 4 bases, and 18 bases separated the two germline ends. The CDR3 covers 15 residues. Germline loops: CDR1 SGHRS, CDR2 YFSETQ. In DNA, the CDR3 is TGCGCCAGCAGCCTAGGAGGGTTCGACAGTTACGAGCAGTACTTC. Its protein product is CASSLGGFDSYEQYF.

This clone was detected once. The chain uses TRBV9 and TRBJ2-1; 8 nucleotides match TRBD2. Unmatched junction bases numbered 13, after V lost 2 bases and J lost 6 bases. Germline V lookup: CDR1 SGDLS, CDR2 YYNGEE. The CDR3 is 17 amino acids. The CDR3 DNA follows: TGTGCCAGCAGCGTGATGGGTTTAGCGGGAAATGGCAATGAGCAGTTCTTC. Translation gives CASSVMGLAGNGNEQFF.

The V gene is TRBV2, the J gene TRBJ2-3; TRBD1 matches at 7 bases. The CDR3 has 13 residues. V was pared by 8 bases and J by 2 bases, with 4 bases of the junction left unmatched. CDR1 SNHLY and CDR2 FYNNEI come from the germline V gene. The CDR3 DNA reads TGTGCCAGCCGCGACAGGGCCACAGATACGCAGTATTTT. This encodes CASRDRATDTQYF.

This chain links TRBV18 with TRBJ2-3, with no clear D. V dropped 3 bases and J dropped 3 bases, with 10 bases sitting between them. The CDR3 runs to 14 residues. Germline V gene lookup returns CDR1 KGHSH and CDR2 LQKENI. CDR3 nucleotides: TGTGCCAGCTCACCCGCCCAGAGGACAGATACGCAGTATTTT. Encoded protein: CASSPAQRTDTQYF.

The gene calls are TRBV5-1 and TRBJ2-2; 8 positions agree with TRBD2. Germline loops: CDR1 SGHRS, CDR2 YFSETQ. The J segment lost 6 bases and the V segment lost 3 bases, leaving 13 bases of the junction unmatched. The CDR3 is made up of 17 amino acids. The CDR3 sequence is CASSSAAGLALPGELFF. For the CDR3, the DNA is TGCGCCAGCAGCTCCGCCGCAGGACTAGCTCTTCCCGGGGAGCTGTTTTTT.

The chain links TRBV7-3 to TRBJ2-1; D call uncertain. V shed 0 bases and J shed 8 bases, with 5 bases lying between them. Germline V gene data show CDR1 as SGHTA and CDR2 as FQGTGA. CDR3 size: 12 residues. Here the CDR3 DNA reads TGTGCCAGCAGCTTAACTTCGTATGAGCAGTTCTTC. Its protein product is CASSLTSYEQFF.

J is TRBJ2-7 and V is TRBV5-4; possible D gene TRBD1, 5 bases. The V and J ends lost 7 bases and 0 bases respectively, with 17 bases between them. The V gene's germline CDR1 is SGHNT and CDR2 YYREEE (reference sequence). The CDR3 totals 15 residues. The CDR3 DNA is TGTGCCAGCGCCCTAAAGGGGCGAAGCTCCTACGAGCAGTACTTC. Encoded protein: CASALKGRSSYEQYF.

This sequence joins TRBV14 and TRBJ1-2, with D possibly matching TRBD1 (6 bases). This CDR3 region has 11 residues. V lost 9 bases, J lost 3 bases, and 8 bases lay in between. CDR1 and CDR2 (germline): SGHDN, FVKESK. In DNA form, the CDR3 reads TGTGCCAGTAACAGGGACTATGGCTACACCTTC. Amino acids: CASNRDYGYTF.

The chain couples TRBV6-4 to TRBJ2-7, with D perhaps TRBD1 (5 bases). V was clipped by 5 bases and J by 6 bases, with 14 bases between them. CDR1 and CDR2 (germline): MRHNA, SNTAGT. The CDR3 runs to 13 residues. CDR3 sequence: CASSPSGKGEQYF. The CDR3, as DNA: TGTGCCAGCAGTCCGTCAGGGAAAGGCGAGCAGTACTTC.

This clone was counted a single time. The V call is TRBV7-6, the J call TRBJ1-1; 7 nucleotides match TRBD1. The J segment lost 0 bases and the V segment lost 5 bases, leaving 9 bases of the junction unmatched. Germline CDR1 reads SGHVS; CDR2 reads FNYEAQ. The CDR3 runs to 16 residues. The CDR3 spells CASSPTGQLMNTEAFF. The CDR3 DNA sequence: TGTGCCAGCAGCCCGACGGGACAGCTAATGAACACTGAAGCTTTCTTT.

The genes are TRBV27 and TRBJ2-1; 9 nucleotides agree with TRBD2. J gave up 5 bases and V 5 bases, and 7 bases lay outside the gene matches. CDR1 and CDR2 from the germline V gene are MNHEY and SMNVEV (reference sequence). This CDR3 contains 15 residues. CDR3 residues: CASSPGLAHHNEQFF. In DNA form, the CDR3 reads TGTGCCAGCAGTCCCGGACTAGCGCACCACAATGAGCAGTTCTTC.

The V gene is TRBV15, the J gene TRBJ2-4; the match to TRBD2 covers 8 bases. Germline V gene sequence: CDR1 LNHNV, CDR2 YYDKDF (reference sequence). CDR3 length equals 17 residues. Trimming cost V 0 bases and J 8 bases; bases outside gene matches: 12. The CDR3 sequence: CATSREFPGGPGDIQYF. The DNA for the CDR3 is TGTGCCACCAGCAGAGAATTTCCGGGAGGGCCGGGGGACATTCAGTACTTC.

The genes are TRBV7-5 and TRBJ2-1; the table assigns TRBD2, which was not confirmed against the DNA. TRBV7-5 is a listed pseudogene. The CDR3 covers 19 residues. This CDR3 reads CVRSLITSGSDYSYNEQFF. DNA for the CDR3: TGTGTCAGAAGCCTAATTACTAGCGGGAGTGACTACTCCTACAATGAGCAGTTCTTC.

The CDR3 region is CASRSSGESYEQYF. CDR3 DNA sequence: TGTGCCAGCAGATCTAGCGGGGAGTCCTACGAGCAGTACTTC. The chain employs TRBV27 and TRBJ2-7; 9 positions match TRBD2. Germline V gene sequence: CDR1 MNHEY, CDR2 SMNVEV (reference sequence). Germline trimming cut 6 bases from V and 1 base from J; bases unmatched to any gene: 4. The CDR3 is 14 amino acids.

This chain joins TRBV30 and TRBJ2-7; D remains unclear. V lost 2 bases, J lost 0 bases, and 14 bases lay in between. Per the germline V gene, CDR1 is GTSNPN and CDR2 is SVGIG (reference sequence). The CDR3 is made up of 15 amino acids. The CDR3 sequence: CAWSRTFEFSYEQYF. CDR3 DNA: TGTGCCTGGAGTCGTACTTTCGAGTTCTCCTACGAGCAGTACTTC. Full variable domain (missing parts from reference TRBV30 and TRBJ2-7): SQTIHQWPATLVQPVGSPLSLECTVEGTSNPNLYWYRQAAGRGLQLLFYSVGIGQISSEVPQNLSASRPQDRQFILSSKKLLLSDSGFYLCAWSRTFEFSYEQYFGPGTRLTVT.

This sequence joins TRBV30 and TRBJ1-2, with 7 bases identical to TRBD1. The CDR3 loop spans 13 amino acids. CDR1 GTSNPN and CDR2 SVGIG come from the germline V gene (reference sequence). Germline trimming cut 0 bases from V and 6 bases from J; bases unmatched to any gene: 4. The CDR3: CAWSVTGSDGYTF. In DNA, the CDR3 is TGTGCCTGGAGTGTGACAGGGTCGGATGGCTACACCTTC.

V and J are TRBV5-1 and TRBJ2-7, with D possibly matching TRBD1 (6 bases). The ends were cut back, 0 bases at V and 11 bases at J, with 15 bases in the middle. The CDR3 loop spans 13 amino acids. Germline values: CDR1 SGHRS, CDR2 YFSETQ. The CDR3 DNA reads as TGCGCCAGCAGCTTGGCCAGGGGAGACCCAGAGTACTTC. It codes for CASSLARGDPEYF.

The chain uses TRBV11-2 and TRBJ2-1, with D perhaps matching TRBD2 (5 bases). Germline values: CDR1 SGHAT, CDR2 FQNNGV. The CDR3 is made up of 16 amino acids. V shed 6 bases and J shed 4 bases, with 19 bases lying between them. The CDR3 here is CASSSHPEGPYNEQFF. CDR3 DNA: TGTGCCAGCAGTTCCCACCCCGAGGGCCCTTACAATGAGCAGTTCTTC.